A selection of T cell receptor beta chains follows, all from one sample in a study of CD8 T cells in Susac syndrome. TCRdb passed the immunoSEQ multiplex PCR reads through MiXCR, listing each CDR3 protein once. The sample yields around 300,000 distinct CDR3 sequences, about 92% seen once. The sequenced sample consisted of CD4+ T cells from PBMCs. The receptors come from a human donor with multiple sclerosis. Each CDR3 is given with its conserved first and last residue. The order of the fields is clone size, V gene, J gene, D gene, CDR3 protein, CDR3 DNA. The D gene is left open where the match is weak. For some rows the clone size is stated as once, few or many, or as a class when expanded; others skip it.

clone size: .; V gene: TRBV18; J gene: TRBJ1-1; D gene: .; CDR3 protein: CASSLSTPGNTEAFF; CDR3 DNA: TGTGCCAGCTCACTCTCGACCCCGGGAAACACTGAAGCTTTCTTT
clone size: .; V gene: TRBV9; J gene: TRBJ2-4; D gene: .; CDR3 protein: CASSLGADVPNIQYF; CDR3 DNA: TGTGCCAGCAGCCTAGGGGCGGACGTGCCAAACATTCAGTACTTC
clone size: .; V gene: TRBV18; J gene: TRBJ2-6; D gene: .; CDR3 protein: CASSTEQLSGANVLTF; CDR3 DNA: TGTGCCAGCTCAACCGAACAGCTCTCTGGGGCCAACGTCCTGACTTTC
clone size: .; V gene: TRBV18; J gene: TRBJ1-1; D gene: .; CDR3 protein: CASSPLTRVNTEAFF; CDR3 DNA: TGTGCCAGCTCACCACTCACCAGAGTGAACACTGAAGCTTTCTTT
clone size: .; V gene: TRBV20-1; J gene: TRBJ2-7; D gene: .; CDR3 protein: CSGRRGPYEQYF; CDR3 DNA: TGCAGTGGACGGCGGGGGCCCTACGAGCAGTACTTC
clone size: .; V gene: TRBV19; J gene: TRBJ2-3; D gene: TRBD1; CDR3 protein: CASSAHPGQGSTDTQYF; CDR3 DNA: TGTGCCAGTAGTGCCCACCCGGGACAGGGGAGCACAGATACGCAGTATTTT
clone size: .; V gene: TRBV18; J gene: TRBJ1-1; D gene: TRBD1; CDR3 protein: CASSPSRGPYEAFF; CDR3 DNA: TGTGCCAGCTCACCGTCCAGGGGGCCGTATGAAGCTTTCTTT
clone size: .; V gene: TRBV30; J gene: TRBJ1-1; D gene: .; CDR3 protein: CAWTLQSMNTEAFF; CDR3 DNA: TGTGCCTGGACGCTCCAGAGCATGAACACTGAAGCTTTCTTT
clone size: .; V gene: TRBV9; J gene: TRBJ2-1; D gene: TRBD2; CDR3 protein: CASTRTSGIVHEQFF; CDR3 DNA: TGTGCCAGCACCCGAACTAGCGGGATTGTGCATGAGCAGTTCTTC
clone size: .; V gene: TRBV9; J gene: TRBJ1-4; D gene: .; CDR3 protein: CASSSRSQGIGEKLFF; CDR3 DNA: TGTGCCAGCAGCTCCCGCTCCCAAGGAATCGGGGAAAAACTGTTTTTT
clone size: .; V gene: TRBV12-5; J gene: TRBJ1-5; D gene: .; CDR3 protein: CASVFGSRNQPQHF; CDR3 DNA: TGTGCTAGCGTTTTCGGATCCCGCAATCAGCCCCAGCATTTT
clone size: .; V gene: TRBV6-1; J gene: TRBJ1-2; D gene: TRBD1; CDR3 protein: CASSAGQGWYGYTF; CDR3 DNA: TGTGCCAGCAGTGCCGGACAGGGGTGGTATGGCTACACCTTC
clone size: .; V gene: TRBV2; J gene: TRBJ1-2; D gene: .; CDR3 protein: CASSAGQNYGYTF; CDR3 DNA: TGTGCCAGCAGTGCCGGACAGAACTATGGCTACACCTTC
clone size: .; V gene: TRBV2; J gene: TRBJ1-2; D gene: .; CDR3 protein: CASRNRGKLGGYTF; CDR3 DNA: TGTGCCAGCAGGAACCGGGGCAAACTGGGGGGCTACACCTTC
clone size: .; V gene: TRBV7-2; J gene: TRBJ1-5; D gene: .; CDR3 protein: CASSLSPGNNQPQHF; CDR3 DNA: TGTGCCAGCAGCTTAAGTCCGGGGAACAATCAGCCCCAGCATTTT
clone size: once; V gene: TRBV7-2; J gene: TRBJ1-2; D gene: .; CDR3 protein: CASRPPPVANYGYTF; CDR3 DNA: TGTGCCAGCAGGCCCCCCCCTGTCGCCAACTATGGCTACACCTTC
clone size: .; V gene: TRBV30; J gene: TRBJ2-5; D gene: .; CDR3 protein: CAWSGFGRETQYF; CDR3 DNA: TGTGCCTGGAGTGGGTTTGGCAGAGAGACCCAGTACTTC
clone size: .; V gene: TRBV2; J gene: TRBJ1-1; D gene: .; CDR3 protein: CASSASGNTEAFF; CDR3 DNA: TGTGCCAGCAGCGCTTCTGGCAACACTGAAGCTTTCTTT
clone size: .; V gene: TRBV19; J gene: TRBJ1-5; D gene: .; CDR3 protein: CASSISGSGQPQHF; CDR3 DNA: TGTGCCAGTAGTATTTCAGGGTCCGGACAGCCCCAGCATTTT
clone size: few; V gene: TRBV30; J gene: TRBJ1-6; D gene: .; CDR3 protein: CAWSHNSPLHF; CDR3 DNA: TGTGCCTGGAGTCATAATTCACCCCTCCACTTT
clone size: .; V gene: TRBV9; J gene: TRBJ2-1; D gene: TRBD2; CDR3 protein: CASSVAGVAGGYLEQFF; CDR3 DNA: TGTGCCAGCAGCGTAGCTGGTGTAGCGGGAGGGTACCTTGAGCAGTTCTTC
clone size: .; V gene: TRBV29-1; J gene: TRBJ1-2; D gene: TRBD1; CDR3 protein: CSVEEGAAVRQGNGYTF; CDR3 DNA: TGCAGCGTTGAAGAGGGTGCGGCTGTCCGACAGGGGAATGGCTACACCTTC